What follows are 30 T cell receptor beta chains derived from one specimen sequenced in a study of regulatory T cells in long-lasting Graves disease. Time point here: newly diagnosed GD, antithyroid drugs for less than 3 months. PBMC RNA was the source of the TCR library. Through Arm-PCR of CDR3 regions and iRepertoire HTBI primers, TCR beta libraries were built. TCRdb passed the multiplex PCR reads through MiXCR, listing each CDR3 protein once. Of some 230,000 distinct CDR3 sequences listed, around 19% were seen once; the top ten hold 22%. Specimen: peripheral blood mononuclear cells (PBMCs), collected at new diagnosis, from a patient treated with antithyroid drugs. The source is a female donor with Graves disease.

The J gene is TRBJ2-7, the V gene TRBV6-2 or TRBV6-3; 8 positions match TRBD1. The V gene end was trimmed by 4 bases and the J gene end by 3 bases; junction bases not matched to a gene: 8. The CDR3 contains 15 residues. Germline-derived CDR1 and CDR2 are MNHEY and SVGEGT. The CDR3 protein is CASSSGQGSIYEQYF. The CDR3, as DNA: TGTGCCAGCAGTTCCGGACAGGGCAGTATCTACGAGCAGTACTTC.

This clonotype was seen repeatedly, ten times or more. The chain carries TRBV7-9 and TRBJ2-7; TRBD2 matches at 10 bases. Trimming cost V 4 bases and J 9 bases; bases outside gene matches: 9. The CDR3 sequence is 14 residues long. CDR1 is SEHNR and CDR2 is FQNEAQ in the germline V gene (reference sequence). Here the CDR3 DNA reads TGTGCCAGCAGCTCCGGGACTAGCGAATCGCGGCAGTACTTC. Translated, it gives CASSSGTSESRQYF.

The sample holds many counts of this clonotype. The gene calls are TRBV4-2 and TRBJ1-3, with D unresolved. CDR1 and CDR2 from the germline V gene are LGHNA and YNFKEQ. Trimming left V 0 bases short and J 0 bases short, with 6 bases between. The CDR3 is 15 residues long. CDR3 residues: CASSQDYNSGNTIYF. For the CDR3, the DNA is TGTGCCAGCAGCCAAGATTACAACTCTGGAAACACCATATATTTT.

This clonotype occurred many times. The CDR3 DNA reads as TGTGCCAGCAGCCCGGGACAGGGTGGTGGCTACACCTTC. Translating it yields CASSPGQGGGYTF. The chain employs TRBV6-1 and TRBJ1-2; 9 bases align to TRBD1. The CDR3 covers 13 residues. Germline CDR1 and CDR2: MNHNS and SASEGT. The V segment lost 6 bases and the J segment 7 bases; nucleotides outside the gene matches: 6.

This clonotype was seen a few times. The chain uses TRBV6-1 and TRBJ1-5; TRBD1 aligns across 9 bases. The CDR3 is 16 amino acids. The V and J ends lost 6 bases and 1 base, in that order; junction bases with no gene match: 7. The germline V gene has CDR1 MNHNS and CDR2 SASEGT. For the CDR3, the DNA is TGTGCCAGCAGATCCACAGGGGGCGTAAGCAATCAGCCCCAGCATTTT. Translated, it gives CASRSTGGVSNQPQHF.

This clonotype showed up many times. This rearrangement joins TRBV2 to TRBJ2-5; D remains unclear. Trimming took off 3 bases at V and 3 bases at J, with 11 bases between the two ends. There are 14 residues in the CDR3. Germline V CDR1 and CDR2: SNHLY, FYNNEI. CDR3: CASSEAAVKETQYF. The CDR3 DNA is TGTGCCAGCAGTGAGGCGGCGGTAAAAGAGACCCAGTACTTC.

This clonotype has only a few counts. The genes are TRBV27 and TRBJ2-4, with 8 bases that match TRBD2. Looked up from germline, CDR1 is MNHEY and CDR2 is SMNVEV (reference sequence). With 6 bases clipped from V and 8 bases from J, the junction kept 12 bases outside the gene matches. The CDR3 consists of 15 residues. The CDR3 is CASRTAGERLDIQYF. The CDR3 DNA follows: TGTGCCAGCAGAACAGCGGGAGAGCGTTTAGACATTCAGTACTTC.

The chain is built from TRBV6-1 and TRBJ1-4; 7 bases align to TRBD1. Germline V gene sequence: CDR1 MNHNS, CDR2 SASEGT. CDR3 length equals 13 residues. V dropped 6 bases and J dropped 7; count of bases not matched to a gene: 5. The CDR3 loop reads CASRDREGEKLFF. The CDR3 DNA reads TGTGCCAGCAGAGACAGGGAAGGTGAAAAACTGTTTTTT.

This clonotype showed up many times. As DNA, the CDR3 is TGTGCCAGCAGCTTCGACTTCCACGGCTACACCTTC. It specifies CASSFDFHGYTF. The V call is TRBV7-9, the J call TRBJ1-2; D uncertain. CDR3 length: 12 residues. V dropped 3 bases and J dropped 8 bases, with 10 bases sitting between them. CDR1 and CDR2 from the germline V gene are SEHNR and FQNEAQ (reference sequence). The variable domain in full, with the rest retrieved from reference TRBV7-9 and TRBJ1-2, is DTGVSQNPRHKITKRGQNVTFRCDPISEHNRLYWYRQTLGQGPEFLTYFQNEAQLEKSRLLSDRFSAERPKGSFSTLEIQRTEQGDSAMYLCASSFDFHGYTFGSGTRLTVV.

This clonotype was detected ten times or more. CDR3 coding DNA: TGCAGCGCTGTAGGGGGTACTAGCACAGATACGCAGTATTTT. Its translation: CSAVGGTSTDTQYF. V gene TRBV29-1 combines with J gene TRBJ2-3; D may be TRBD1 (6 bases). V gave up 7 bases and J gave up 0 bases, with 14 bases separating them. This CDR3 has 14 residues. Per germline, CDR1 SQVTM and CDR2 ANQGSEA.

The chain recombines TRBV4-3 with TRBJ1-2; D not resolved. V lost 0 bases and J 4 bases, leaving 6 bases between the germline ends. The CDR3 consists of 13 residues. The germline gives CDR1 LGHNA, CDR2 YSLEER. Here the CDR3 DNA reads TGCGCCAGCAGCCAAGATTCAGGCTATGGCTACACCTTC. Protein: CASSQDSGYGYTF.

This clonotype showed up many times. V gene TRBV20-1 combines with J gene TRBJ1-4; 11 nucleotides match TRBD1. The CDR3 runs to 16 residues. Germline trimming cut 5 bases from V and 6 bases from J; bases unmatched to any gene: 11. Germline V gene lookup returns CDR1 DFQATT and CDR2 SNEGSKA (reference sequence). The CDR3 nucleotides read TGCAGTGCTGAGCCCCCTGGGGACAGGGGGGATGAAAAACTGTTTTTT. As protein: CSAEPPGDRGDEKLFF.

This clonotype was detected ten times or more. This chain joins TRBV7-6 and TRBJ2-5; D not resolved. Germline CDR1 is SGHVS and CDR2 is FNYEAQ. Trimming took 1 base from V and 9 from J, leaving 9 bases between them. The CDR3 has 12 residues. DNA for the CDR3: TGTGCCAGCAGCTTAGGGGTGGGCCCCCAGTACTTC. It is translated as CASSLGVGPQYF.

Of note for this clonotype: This sequence may be a read error, since a much larger clone differs from it by one base. This chain links TRBV6-1 with TRBJ2-1, with 7 bases fitting TRBD1. The CDR3 runs to 15 residues. CDR1 is MNHNS, CDR2 SASEGT, per germline. The trim removed 7 bases at V and 2 bases at J, leaving 8 bases unmatched. CDR3: CASNPDRETYNEQFF. The CDR3, as DNA: TGTGCCAGCAATCCCGACAGGGAAACCTACAATGAGCAGTTCTTC.

This clonotype was counted ten times or more. The rearrangement links TRBV11-3 to TRBJ2-1; tentatively, D is TRBD1 or TRBD2 (5 bases each). Trimming removed 3 bases from V and 10 bases from J, with 10 bases in between. The V gene's germline CDR1 is SGHNT and CDR2 YENEEA. This CDR3 is 12 amino acids long. CDR3 region: CASSLGTGEQFF. The CDR3 nucleotides are TGTGCCAGCAGCTTGGGGACCGGGGAGCAGTTCTTC.

In its sample, this clonotype was seen many times. The chain is built from TRBV3-1 and TRBJ2-1; TRBD2 is a possible D gene (6 bases). The CDR3 contains 19 residues. Germline loops: CDR1 LGHDT, CDR2 YNNKEL (reference sequence). Trimming removed 3 bases at V and 1 base at J, with 22 bases between. The CDR3 region is CASSQGPVRSGRSYNEQFF. CDR3 in DNA: TGTGCCAGCAGCCAGGGTCCCGTCAGGAGTGGGAGGTCCTACAATGAGCAGTTCTTC.

This clonotype was found many times. CDR3 sequence reads: CATSRDHETQYF. The CDR3 nucleotides are TGTGCCACCAGCAGAGATCACGAGACCCAGTACTTC. The chain employs TRBV15 and TRBJ2-5, with unresolved D. V lost 0 bases and J lost 5, with 4 bases in between. There are 12 residues in the CDR3. Germline CDR1 and CDR2: LNHNV and YYDKDF (reference sequence). The complete variable domain, with remaining parts taken from reference TRBV15 and TRBJ2-5, reads DAMVIQNPRYQVTQFGKPVTLSCSQTLNHNVMYWYQQKSSQAPKLLFHYYDKDFNNEADTPDNFQSRRPNTSFCFLDIRSPGLGDTAMYLCATSRDHETQYFGPGTRLLVL.

At least ten counts were recorded for this clonotype. At one of its ends the junction is not consistent with the germline gene, which may arise from a read error. The rearrangement joins TRBV29-1 to TRBJ2-1; 7 bases are shared with TRBD2. This CDR3 region has 13 residues. Looked up from germline, CDR1 is SQVTM and CDR2 is ANQGSEA. The CDR3 sequence: CTVRLANYNEQFF. The CDR3, as DNA: TGCACCGTTAGACTAGCAAACTACAATGAGCAGTTCTTC.

This clonotype was recorded at least ten times. The rearrangement joins TRBV20-1 to TRBJ1-5; no clear D. Per germline, CDR1 DFQATT and CDR2 SNEGSKA (reference sequence). V was pared by 6 bases and J by 2 bases, with 14 bases between. The CDR3 sequence is 14 residues long. The CDR3 is CSAQEVRGNQPQHF. CDR3 DNA: TGCAGTGCCCAAGAGGTCCGCGGCAATCAGCCCCAGCATTTT.

The chain uses TRBV11-2 and TRBJ2-7; D perhaps matches TRBD1 (5 bases). CDR3 length: 13 residues. Trimming removed 7 bases from V and 7 bases from J, with 17 bases in between. CDR1 and CDR2 from the germline V gene are SGHAT and FQNNGV. The CDR3 is CASISGRLGEQYF. Written as DNA, the CDR3 is TGTGCCAGCATATCAGGGCGGCTGGGGGAGCAGTACTTC.

This clonotype was recorded many times. The CDR3 bases are TGTGCCAGCAGCTTTTTTTCTTTAGCGGGAGGGGCGGATACGCAGTATTTT. Encoded protein: CASSFFSLAGGADTQYF. V and J are TRBV7-8 and TRBJ2-3; 11 positions agree with TRBD2. Germline trimming cut 3 bases from V and 6 bases from J; bases unmatched to any gene: 11. The CDR3 extends over 17 amino acids. Per the germline V gene, CDR1 is SGHVS and CDR2 is FQNEAQ.

This clonotype was detected ten times or more. The rearrangement uses TRBV28 and TRBJ2-3; 13 nucleotides line up with TRBD2. Germline V gives CDR1 MDHEN, CDR2 SYDVKM. Germline trimming cut 4 bases from V and 3 bases from J; bases unmatched to any gene: 4. The CDR3 loop spans 16 amino acids. The CDR3 loop reads CASSWTSGRVTDTQYF. CDR3 DNA: TGTGCCAGCAGTTGGACTAGCGGGAGAGTAACAGATACGCAGTATTTT.

The sample holds many counts of this clonotype. The rearrangement uses TRBV28 and TRBJ2-1; 14 bases agree with TRBD2. CDR1 and CDR2 from the germline V gene are MDHEN and SYDVKM. Trimming cost V 5 bases and J 9 bases; bases outside gene matches: 12. This CDR3 has 17 amino acids. CDR3: CASSPQEGTSGSIEQFF. The CDR3 DNA reads as TGTGCCAGCAGTCCCCAGGAAGGGACTAGCGGGAGTATTGAGCAGTTCTTC.

This clonotype was seen at least ten times. This chain links TRBV11-2 with TRBJ2-7; weak D call: TRBD2 (5 bases). The CDR3 has 15 amino acids. The germline V and J ends were trimmed by 0 bases and 0 bases, with 9 bases remaining between them. Germline loops: CDR1 SGHAT, CDR2 FQNNGV. CDR3 sequence: CASSLESSVSYEQYF. CDR3 bases: TGTGCCAGCAGCTTAGAGAGTAGCGTCTCCTACGAGCAGTACTTC.

Many counts were recorded for this clonotype. The V and J genes are TRBV15 and TRBJ1-2, with a weak D call TRBD1 (5 bases). CDR1 LNHNV and CDR2 YYDKDF come from the germline V gene (reference sequence). Trimming pared 0 bases from V and 8 bases from J, leaving 10 bases between. CDR3 length: 13 residues. CDR3 coding DNA: TGTGCCACCAGCAGAGATTCAGGGATCGGCTACACCTTC. Its translation: CATSRDSGIGYTF.

The chain couples TRBV28 to TRBJ2-1; 13 bases are a match to TRBD2. The CDR3 has 18 residues. The J segment lost 2 bases and the V segment lost 5 bases, leaving 9 bases of the junction unmatched. Looked up from germline, CDR1 is MDHEN and CDR2 is SYDVKM. The CDR3 spells CASSPLGLAGVTYNEQFF. As DNA, the CDR3 is TGTGCCAGCAGTCCGCTTGGACTAGCGGGAGTGACCTACAATGAGCAGTTCTTC.

The V and J genes are TRBV24-1 and TRBJ2-1, with D tentatively TRBD1 or TRBD2 (5 bases each). Germline CDR1 reads KGHDR; CDR2 reads SFDVKD. The CDR3 contains 11 residues. The germline V and J ends were trimmed by 5 bases and 10 bases, with 8 bases remaining between them. In DNA, the CDR3 is TGTGCCACCAGTGGTGGGGACGAGCAGTTCTTC. Its protein is CATSGGDEQFF.

With respect to this clonotype: The conserved final phenylalanine or tryptophan is absent from the CDR3, which likely points to a read error. J is TRBJ1-1 and V is TRBV25-1, with 9 bases lining up with TRBD1. J lost 3 bases, V lost 10 bases, and 12 bases had no gene match. Germline V gene lookup returns CDR1 MGHDK and CDR2 SYGVNS. The CDR3 has 15 residues. CDR3 DNA sequence: TGTGCCACCCGGACAGGGGACCATAGGGACACTGAAGCTTTCCTT. Its protein product is CATRTGDHRDTEAFL.

This clonotype was picked up a small number of times. One base away lies a much larger clone, so this may be a sequencing read error. Here the CDR3 omits its conserved ending phenylalanine or tryptophan, so a read error is the likely source. The V gene is TRBV28, the J gene TRBJ1-5, with D perhaps TRBD1 (5 bases). Germline V gene lookup returns CDR1 MDHEN and CDR2 SYDVKM. The CDR3 spans 12 residues. Trimming took off 7 bases at V and 6 bases at J, with 10 bases between the two ends. CDR3 in DNA: TGTGCCAGCAAGCCAGGGTCTCAGCCCCAGCATCTT. This encodes CASKPGSQPQHL.

This clonotype was observed many times. The gene calls are TRBV11-3 and TRBJ1-2; D is undetermined. CDR3 length: 16 amino acids. CDR1 and CDR2 from the germline V gene are SGHNT and YENEEA. With 1 base removed from V and 0 bases from J, the gap between germline ends came to 12 bases. Written as DNA, the CDR3 is TGTGCCAGCAGCTTAGGTTTCACACCCTCTAACTATGGCTACACCTTC. Translated, it gives CASSLGFTPSNYGYTF.